The 20 T cell receptor beta chains in this list originate from one sample, sequenced in a study of blood T cell repertoires in COVID-19. Sequencing used immunoSEQ multiplex PCR; TCRdb keeps in-frame clones, though not all of them. The table shows more than 200,000 clones, with over 80% occurring only once. Sequencing was done on a sample of peripheral blood. These TCRs come from a man aged 35 to 55 with acute or convalescent COVID-19.

This clone came up once. This chain links TRBV2 with TRBJ2-3; 8 positions match TRBD2. Germline lookup yields CDR1 SNHLY and CDR2 FYNNEI. This CDR3 is built from 18 residues. The CDR3 DNA is TGTACTCAATTCGTCCCGGGAGGGCCTCAAATAACGACAGATACGCAGTATTTT. Residues: CTQFVPGGPQITTDTQYF.

The chain joins TRBV20-1 to TRBJ1-1; D is ambiguous. The V gene lost 5 bases and the J gene lost 12 bases, with 13 bases spanning the gap. The CDR3 length is 10 residues. The germline V gene has CDR1 DFQATT and CDR2 SNEGSKA (reference sequence). This chain's CDR3 is CSAYRYVSFF. The DNA for the CDR3 is TGCAGTGCTTACCGGTACGTGTCTTTCTTT.

This rearrangement joins TRBV6-5 to TRBJ2-2, with TRBD1 matching over 9 bases. J lost 1 base, V lost 7 bases, and 1 base had no gene match. The CDR3 length is 14 residues. The V gene's germline CDR1 is MNHEY and CDR2 SVGAGI. CDR3 loop: CASKTGGNTGELFF. CDR3 nucleotides: TGTGCCAGCAAGACAGGGGGGAACACCGGGGAGCTGTTTTTT.

The V gene is TRBV27, the J gene TRBJ2-3; weak D call: TRBD1 (5 bases). The germline V gene encodes CDR1 MNHEY and CDR2 SMNVEV (reference sequence). Deletions cut 7 bases from V and 1 base from J, with 9 bases between. This CDR3 region has 13 residues. The CDR3 reads CASNSRGTDTQYF. CDR3 sequence (DNA): TGTGCCAGCAACAGCAGGGGCACAGATACGCAGTATTTT.

V gene TRBV27 combines with J gene TRBJ2-1; TRBD2 matches 12 bases. Germline V gene data show CDR1 as MNHEY and CDR2 as SMNVEV (reference sequence). The CDR3 sequence is 17 residues long. With V trimmed by 6 bases and J by 2 bases, 8 bases remained unmatched. The CDR3 here is CASSRYGLAGTYNEQFF. The DNA of the CDR3 is TGTGCCAGCAGCCGCTACGGACTAGCGGGAACCTACAATGAGCAGTTCTTC.

A single count supports this clone. This rearrangement joins TRBV3-1 (or the pseudogene TRBV3-2) to TRBJ1-6; 7 nucleotides line up with TRBD1. V was clipped by 3 bases and J by 5 bases; unmatched bases: 7. The CDR3 length is 16 residues. Germline CDR1 is LGHDT and CDR2 is YNNKEL (reference sequence). The CDR3 region is CASSHPPGQNNSPLHF. The CDR3 DNA reads as TGTGCCAGCAGCCATCCGCCGGGACAGAATAATTCACCCCTCCACTTT.

CDR3 sequence: CASSLYRGDTEAFF. The CDR3 DNA is TGTGCCAGCAGCTTATACAGGGGAGACACTGAAGCTTTCTTT. The chain combines TRBV7-3 with TRBJ1-1; 7 bases line up with TRBD1. CDR3 size: 14 residues. The germline V gene encodes CDR1 SGHTA and CDR2 FQGTGA. V shed 2 bases and J 3 bases; nucleotides not matched to a gene: 3.

This clone was seen a single time. The V and J genes are TRBV7-2 and TRBJ2-4; 7 bases align to TRBD2. The CDR3 runs 16 residues. The V gene end was trimmed by 5 bases and the J gene end by 1 base; junction bases not matched to a gene: 8. CDR1 is SGHTA and CDR2 is FQGNSA in the germline V gene. The CDR3 nucleotides read TGTGCCAGCAGCCTCTCAGGGAGGGAGGCCAAAAACATTCAGTACTTC. Encoded protein: CASSLSGREAKNIQYF.

This clone appeared once. The chain recombines TRBV7-9 with TRBJ1-2, with a tentative D call TRBD1 (5 bases). CDR3 length: 12 residues. CDR1 and CDR2 (germline): SEHNR, FQNEAQ (reference sequence). The V end lost 0 bases, the J end lost 12 bases, and 11 bases lay between the germline ends. The CDR3 sequence is CASSLAGRVDTF. As DNA, the CDR3 is TGTGCCAGCAGCTTAGCGGGCAGGGTGGACACCTTC.

The table lists this clone with a few counts. The genes are TRBV25-1 and TRBJ1-4, with D possibly matching TRBD1 (5 bases). Trimming cost V 7 bases and J 8 bases, with 23 bases left between them. Germline values: CDR1 MGHDK, CDR2 SYGVNS. The CDR3 consists of 16 residues. CDR3 residues: CASTSRGDPSGEKLFF. In nucleotides, the CDR3 is TGTGCCAGCACCTCCCGGGGGGACCCCTCGGGAGAAAAACTGTTTTTT.

The rearrangement joins TRBV7-7 to TRBJ2-5; weak D call: TRBD1 (6 bases). Trimming pared 1 base from V and 5 bases from J, leaving 17 bases between. The CDR3 extends over 16 amino acids. Germline V CDR1 and CDR2: SSHAT, FNYEAQ (reference sequence). CDR3 loop: CASSLDYLGGEETQYF. CDR3 nucleotide sequence: TGTGCCAGCAGCTTAGATTATTTAGGGGGTGAGGAGACCCAGTACTTC.

The chain joins TRBV9 to TRBJ2-6, with D maybe TRBD2 (6 bases). The germline V and J ends were trimmed by 0 bases and 0 bases, with 10 bases remaining between them. The length of the CDR3 is 17 residues. CDR1 and CDR2 (germline): SGDLS, YYNGEE. CDR3 protein: CASSVEGRSSGANVLTF. Written as DNA, the CDR3 is TGTGCCAGCAGCGTAGAAGGGAGGAGCTCTGGGGCCAACGTCCTGACTTTC. The full variable domain, in which reference TRBV9 and TRBJ2-6 provide the parts outside the CDR3, is DSGVTQTPKHLITATGQRVTLRCSPRSGDLSVYWYQQSLDQGLQFLIQYYNGEERAKGNILERFSAQQFPDLHSELNLSSLELGDSALYFCASSVEGRSSGANVLTFGAGSRLTVL.

This rearrangement joins TRBV7-2 to TRBJ1-6; D not resolved. This CDR3 region has 15 residues. V was trimmed by 5 bases and J by 2 bases, leaving 10 bases between them. Germline CDR1 SGHTA, CDR2 FQGNSA. The CDR3 DNA reads TGTGCCAGCAGCCCAGAGGTTACCTATAATTCACCCCTCCACTTT. Translated: CASSPEVTYNSPLHF.

In DNA form, the CDR3 reads TGTGCCAGCAGCCGGGACGGACTAGCGGGAGGGGCCACAGATACGCAGTATTTT. This codes for CASSRDGLAGGATDTQYF. V is TRBV4-2 and J is TRBJ2-3; 15 bases are a match to TRBD2. Germline CDR1 is LGHNA and CDR2 is YNFKEQ. Trimming took 4 bases from V and 2 from J; bases not matched to a gene: 7. The CDR3 is 18 amino acids.

The gene calls are TRBV19 and TRBJ2-2, with a tentative D call TRBD2 (5 bases). In germline, CDR1 is LNHDA, CDR2 SQIVND (reference sequence). Trimming cost V 4 bases and J 2 bases, with 11 bases left between them. The CDR3 spans 15 residues. The CDR3 region is CASSSGGANTGELFF. DNA of the CDR3: TGTGCCAGTAGTAGTGGAGGAGCAAACACCGGGGAGCTGTTTTTT. The full variable domain, with the rest looked up from reference TRBV19 and TRBJ2-2, is DGGITQSPKYLFRKEGQNVTLSCEQNLNHDAMYWYRQDPGQGLRLIYYSQIVNDFQKGDIAEGYSVSREKKESFPLTVTSAQKNPTAFYLCASSSGGANTGELFFGEGSRLTVL.

The chain joins TRBV6-5 to TRBJ1-5, with D perhaps matching TRBD1 (6 bases). The CDR3 consists of 13 residues. The germline gives CDR1 MNHEY, CDR2 SVGAGI. The V end lost 3 bases, the J end lost 9 bases, and 12 bases lay between the germline ends. The CDR3 is CASSYEGVGPQHF. For the CDR3, the DNA is TGTGCCAGCAGTTATGAGGGGGTAGGGCCCCAGCATTTT.

The V call is TRBV6-2 or TRBV6-3, the J call TRBJ2-7; 8 positions match TRBD1. This CDR3 contains 16 residues. Trimming at V came to 0 bases and at J to 6 bases, leaving 10 bases not matched to a gene. Germline CDR1 reads MNHEY; CDR2 reads SVGEGT. CDR3: CASSYSRTGRFSEQYF. The CDR3 DNA is TGTGCCAGCAGTTACTCGAGGACAGGGAGGTTCTCCGAGCAGTACTTC.

J is TRBJ2-1 and V is TRBV6-2 or TRBV6-3, with 9 bases lining up with TRBD1. CDR3 size: 14 residues. CDR1 MNHEY and CDR2 SVGEGT come from the germline V gene. After removal of 2 bases from V and 8 bases from J, the junction contained 4 bases not matched to a gene. The CDR3 reads CASSYPDRGHEQFF. CDR3 in DNA: TGTGCCAGCAGTTACCCGGACAGGGGCCATGAGCAGTTCTTC.

V usage is TRBV27 and J usage is TRBJ2-1; 7 nucleotides line up with TRBD1. CDR1 is MNHEY, CDR2 SMNVEV, per germline (reference sequence). This CDR3 comprises 16 residues. V lost 7 bases, J lost 7 bases, and 16 bases stayed unmatched. This CDR3 reads CASTISGTVGFNEQFF. The CDR3, as DNA: TGTGCCAGCACCATTTCCGGGACAGTCGGTTTTAATGAGCAGTTCTTC.

This clone was seen a handful of times. The chain uses TRBV13 and TRBJ1-1, with 10 positions matching TRBD1. CDR1 PRHDT and CDR2 FYEKMQ come from the germline V gene (reference sequence). V shed 0 bases, J shed 6 bases, and the junction held 7 bases outside the gene matches. This CDR3 is built from 16 residues. As DNA, the CDR3 is TGTGCCAGCAGCTTAGGCCGGGGACAGGGGAGCGCTGAAGCTTTCTTT. This gives the protein CASSLGRGQGSAEAFF.